The 7 T cell receptor beta chains below were found in one sample sequenced in a study of blood T cell repertoires in COVID-19. Using immunoSEQ multiplex PCR, the repertoire was profiled, and TCRdb retains in-frame clones only, with some absent. Of roughly 520,000 clones in the sample, roughly 90% were seen once. Sequencing was carried out using PBMCs or T cells enriched from blood (not recorded which). Receptors originate from a woman aged 35 to 49 who had recovered from COVID-19.

The chain recombines TRBV4-2 with TRBJ2-2; perhaps TRBD2 as D (5 bases). Between the trimmed V and J ends, which lost 1 base and 4 bases, there was a span of 10 bases. The CDR3 covers 15 residues. From germline, CDR1 is LGHNA and CDR2 YNFKEQ. This CDR3 is CASSQAGSSTGELFF. For the CDR3, the DNA is TGTGCCAGCAGCCAAGCTGGGAGTAGCACCGGGGAGCTGTTTTTT.

This clone occurred a few times. This chain joins TRBV6-6 and TRBJ2-1; 10 bases match TRBD2. The CDR3 covers 16 residues. V gave up 5 bases and J gave up 9 bases; unmatched junction bases: 13. Germline V gene lookup returns CDR1 MNHNY and CDR2 SVGAGI (reference sequence). CDR3 amino acids: CASSMSSGRNVVEQFF. CDR3 DNA sequence: TGTGCCAGCAGTATGTCTAGCGGGAGAAATGTGGTTGAGCAGTTCTTC.

This clone was observed a handful of times. The genes are TRBV5-1 and TRBJ1-2; D is uncertain. The germline V and J ends were trimmed by 1 base and 0 bases, with 7 bases remaining between them. This CDR3 has 14 residues. The germline V gene has CDR1 SGHRS and CDR2 YFSETQ. The CDR3 coding sequence is TGCGCCAGCAGCTTGACCACGGCTAACTATGGCTACACCTTC. It codes for CASSLTTANYGYTF.

The J gene is TRBJ1-2, the V gene TRBV11-2, with D unclear. Germline-derived CDR1 and CDR2 are SGHAT and FQNNGV. V was cut by 3 bases and J by 4 bases, with 15 bases left in between. The CDR3 length is 15 residues. The CDR3 nucleotides read TGTGCCAGCAGCTTGGGTCCTGGGAGCACCTATGGCTACACCTTC. Its translation: CASSLGPGSTYGYTF.

CDR3 protein: CASSPTGAETQYF. The CDR3, as DNA: TGTGCCAGCTCACCAACTGGGGCCGAGACCCAGTACTTC. This chain connects TRBV18 to TRBJ2-5; TRBD1 is a possible D gene (5 bases). Germline V lookup: CDR1 KGHSH, CDR2 LQKENI. Trimming took off 2 bases at V and 5 bases at J, with 9 bases between the two ends. The CDR3 is 13 residues long. The full variable domain, completed using reference TRBV18 and TRBJ2-5, is NAGVMQNPRHLVRRRGQEARLRCSPMKGHSHVYWYRQLPEEGLKFMVYLQKENIIDESGMPKERFSAEFPKEGPSILRIQQVVRGDSAAYFCASSPTGAETQYFGPGTRLLVL.

The chain uses TRBV7-9 and TRBJ2-7, with a tentative D call TRBD2 (5 bases). The V and J ends lost 1 base and 0 bases respectively, with 7 bases between them. The germline V gene encodes CDR1 SEHNR and CDR2 FQNEAQ (reference sequence). The CDR3 runs to 14 residues. As DNA, the CDR3 is TGTGCCAGCAGCTTAGGGGAGCTCTCCTACGAGCAGTACTTC. Its translation: CASSLGELSYEQYF. The variable domain in full, with the rest retrieved from reference TRBV7-9 and TRBJ2-7, is DTGVSQNPRHKITKRGQNVTFRCDPISEHNRLYWYRQTLGQGPEFLTYFQNEAQLEKSRLLSDRFSAERPKGSFSTLEIQRTEQGDSAMYLCASSLGELSYEQYFGPGTRLTVT.

This sequence joins TRBV4-3 and TRBJ2-2; D is ambiguous. Germline V gives CDR1 LGHNA, CDR2 YSLEER. The CDR3 loop spans 13 amino acids. With 2 bases removed from V and 4 bases from J, the gap between germline ends came to 5 bases. The CDR3, as DNA: TGCGCCAGCAGCCAAACATCCACCGGGGAGCTGTTTTTT. It is translated as CASSQTSTGELFF.